This T cell receptor (beta chain) was observed in a study of blood T cell repertoires in COVID-19. From germline, CDR1 is SGDLS and CDR2 YYNGEE. Trimming stripped 3 bases from V and 2 bases from J, with 15 bases between. CDR3 length: 16 residues. The table came from immunoSEQ multiplex PCR; TCRdb's copy has only in-frame clones and leaves some out. The sample shows some 320,000 clones, more than 90% of them seen only once. This TCR was recovered from a man between 60 and 75 years old who had recovered from COVID-19. The chain employs TRBV9 and TRBJ2-1, with D perhaps matching TRBD2 (6 bases). Sequenced: PBMCs or T cells enriched from blood (not recorded which). CDR3 protein: CASSAREERTYNEQFF. In nucleotides, the CDR3 is TGTGCCAGCAGCGCGAGGGAGGAACGGACCTACAATGAGCAGTTCTTC.